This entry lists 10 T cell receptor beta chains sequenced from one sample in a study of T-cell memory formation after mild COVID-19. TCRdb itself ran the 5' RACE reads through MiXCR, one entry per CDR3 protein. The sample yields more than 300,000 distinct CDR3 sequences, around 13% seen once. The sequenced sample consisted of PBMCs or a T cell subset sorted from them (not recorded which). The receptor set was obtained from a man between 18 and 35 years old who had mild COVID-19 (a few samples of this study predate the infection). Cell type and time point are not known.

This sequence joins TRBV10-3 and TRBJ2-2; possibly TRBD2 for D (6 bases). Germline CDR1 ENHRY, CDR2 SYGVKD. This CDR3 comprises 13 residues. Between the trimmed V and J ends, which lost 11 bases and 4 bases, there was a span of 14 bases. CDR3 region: CALRRDSTGELFF. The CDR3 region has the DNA TGTGCCTTACGCCGGGACTCCACCGGGGAGCTGTTTTTT.

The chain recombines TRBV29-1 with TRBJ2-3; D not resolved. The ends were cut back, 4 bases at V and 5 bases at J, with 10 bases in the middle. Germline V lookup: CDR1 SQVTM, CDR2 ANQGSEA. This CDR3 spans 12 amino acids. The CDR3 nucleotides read TGCAGCGTTGTTGAAAACAGAGATACGCAGTATTTT. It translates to CSVVENRDTQYF.

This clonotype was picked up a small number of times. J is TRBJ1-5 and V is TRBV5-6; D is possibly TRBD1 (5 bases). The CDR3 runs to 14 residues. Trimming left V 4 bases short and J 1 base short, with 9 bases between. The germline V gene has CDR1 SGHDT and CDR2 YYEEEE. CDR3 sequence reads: CASSTRQSNQPQHF. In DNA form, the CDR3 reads TGTGCCAGCAGCACCAGACAGAGCAATCAGCCCCAGCATTTT.

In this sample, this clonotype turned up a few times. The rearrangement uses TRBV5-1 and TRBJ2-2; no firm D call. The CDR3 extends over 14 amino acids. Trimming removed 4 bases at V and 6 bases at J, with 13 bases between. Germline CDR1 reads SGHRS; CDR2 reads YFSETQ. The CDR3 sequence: CASSPGSAPGELFF. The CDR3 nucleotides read TGCGCCAGCAGCCCAGGTTCTGCCCCCGGGGAGCTGTTTTTT. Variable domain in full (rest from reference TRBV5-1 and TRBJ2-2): KAGVTQTPRYLIKTRGQQVTLSCSPISGHRSVSWYQQTPGQGLQFLFEYFSETQRNKGNFPGRFSGRQFSNSRSEMNVSTLELGDSALYLCASSPGSAPGELFFGEGSRLTVL.

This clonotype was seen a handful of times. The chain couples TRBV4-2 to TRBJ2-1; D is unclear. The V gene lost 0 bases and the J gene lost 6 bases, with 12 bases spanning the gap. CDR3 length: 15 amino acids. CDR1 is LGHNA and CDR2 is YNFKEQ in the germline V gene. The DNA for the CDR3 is TGTGCCAGCAGCCAAGAAGGGTCGGCGAGCAATGAGCAGTTCTTC. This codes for CASSQEGSASNEQFF.

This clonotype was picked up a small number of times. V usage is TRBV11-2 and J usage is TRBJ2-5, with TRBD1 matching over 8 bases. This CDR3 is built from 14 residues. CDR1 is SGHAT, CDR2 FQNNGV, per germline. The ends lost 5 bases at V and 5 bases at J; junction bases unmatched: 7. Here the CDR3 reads CASSGRTGLETQYF. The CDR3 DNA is TGTGCCAGCAGCGGACGGACAGGGCTGGAGACCCAGTACTTC.

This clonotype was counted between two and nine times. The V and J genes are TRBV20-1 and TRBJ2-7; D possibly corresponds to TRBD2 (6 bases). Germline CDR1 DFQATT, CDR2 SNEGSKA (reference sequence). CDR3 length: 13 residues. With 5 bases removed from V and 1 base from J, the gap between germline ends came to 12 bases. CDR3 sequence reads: CSAFDGRSYEQYV. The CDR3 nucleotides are TGCAGTGCTTTTGATGGGAGGTCCTACGAGCAGTACGTC.

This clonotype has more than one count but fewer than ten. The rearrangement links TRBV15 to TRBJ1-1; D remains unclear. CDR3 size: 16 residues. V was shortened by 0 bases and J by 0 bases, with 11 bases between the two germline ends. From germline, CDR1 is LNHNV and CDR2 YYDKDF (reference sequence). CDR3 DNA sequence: TGTGCCACCAGCAGAGACCGGACGGCCATGAACACTGAAGCTTTCTTT. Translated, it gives CATSRDRTAMNTEAFF.

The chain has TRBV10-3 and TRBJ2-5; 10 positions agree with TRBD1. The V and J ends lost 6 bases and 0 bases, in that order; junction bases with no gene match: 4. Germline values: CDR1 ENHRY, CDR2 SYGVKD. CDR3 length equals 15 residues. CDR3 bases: TGTGCCATCAGATCCGGGACAGGGGACCAAGAGACCCAGTACTTC. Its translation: CAIRSGTGDQETQYF.

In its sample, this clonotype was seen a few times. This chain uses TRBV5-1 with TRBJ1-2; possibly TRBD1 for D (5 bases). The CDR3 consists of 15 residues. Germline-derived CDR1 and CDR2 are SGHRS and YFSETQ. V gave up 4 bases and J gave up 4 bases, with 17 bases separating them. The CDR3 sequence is CASSQLTGGTYGYTF. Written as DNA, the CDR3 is TGCGCCAGCAGCCAGCTGACCGGGGGTACCTATGGCTACACCTTC.